Shown below are 27 T cell receptor beta chains from a single sample sequenced in a study of tumor-infiltrating lymphocytes in primary liver carcinoma. With approximately 500 ng total RNA as template and a constant-region primer, TCR beta cDNA was made. ARM-PCR was slightly modified, and three nested multiplex PCR rounds with it gave rise to the TCR beta libraries. Amplification in the first two PCR rounds was performed using TRBV1-TRBV30 forward primers and a C-beta reverse primer for 10 cycles each. From the multiplex PCR reads, TCRdb called clonotypes with MiXCR, one entry per CDR3 protein. The sample records about 200,000 distinct CDR3 sequences, almost 65% being singletons. Blood RNA originated from unsorted whole blood, with germline DNA additionally extracted. Material: peripheral blood. These receptors all come from a woman aged 55-75 years with primary liver carcinoma and hepatitis B virus infection.

Worth noting for this clonotype: This may come from a read error, since a much larger clone is one base off. The chain links TRBV5-1 to TRBJ2-1, with TRBD2 matching over 10 bases. Trimming removed 0 bases from V and 4 bases from J; junction bases left unmatched: 13. Germline V gene sequence: CDR1 SGHRS, CDR2 YFSETQ. This CDR3 has 19 amino acids. Here the CDR3 reads CASSLEPSLTSGEYNEQFF. The CDR3 DNA sequence: TGCGCCAGCAGCTTGGAACCCTCTCTCACTAGCGGGGAATACAATGAGCAGTTCTTC. Supplemented by reference TRBV5-1 and TRBJ2-1, the full variable domain reads KAGVTQTPRYLIKTRGQQVTLSCSPISGHRSVSWYQQTPGQGLQFLFEYFSETQRNKGNFPGRFSGRQFSNSRSEMNVSTLELGDSALYLCASSLEPSLTSGEYNEQFFGPGTRLTVL.

CDR3 residues: CASSHTDGGGNEQFF. The CDR3 DNA is TGTGCCAGCAGCCACACCGACGGGGGGGGGAATGAGCAGTTCTTC. V gene TRBV11-2 combines with J gene TRBJ2-1; TRBD2 matches at 8 bases. This CDR3 has 15 amino acids. Germline loops: CDR1 SGHAT, CDR2 FQNNGV. With 5 bases clipped from V and 7 bases from J, the junction kept 10 bases outside the gene matches.

There are many counts of this clonotype. Here the CDR3 reads CASSLDLLYEQFF. DNA for the CDR3: TGTGCCAGCAGCTTAGATCTTTTGTATGAGCAGTTCTTC. The chain joins TRBV11-2 to TRBJ2-1; D call uncertain. The germline gives CDR1 SGHAT, CDR2 FQNNGV. The CDR3 consists of 13 residues. V shed 0 bases and J shed 8 bases, with 8 bases lying between them.

A word on this clonotype: Relative to the germline gene, one junction end is altered; a read error may explain this. The chain carries TRBV11-2 and TRBJ1-4; D is ambiguous. CDR1 is SGHAT, CDR2 FQNNGV, per germline. The CDR3 consists of 12 residues. The CDR3 loop reads CANSLVPEKPFF. The CDR3 nucleotides read TGTGCCAACAGCTTAGTTCCTGAAAAACCGTTTTTT. Supplemented by reference TRBV11-2 and TRBJ1-4, the full variable domain reads EAGVAQSPRYKIIEKRQSVAFWCNPISGHATLYWYQQILGQGPKLLIQFQNNGVVDDSQLPKDRFSAERLKGVDSTLKIQPAKLEDSAVYLCANSLVPEKPFFGSGTQLSVL.

Note on this clonotype: A much larger clone lies one base from this, so it may be a read error. The chain has TRBV6-1 and TRBJ2-1, with 8 bases aligning to TRBD2. The germline V gene has CDR1 MNHNS and CDR2 SASEGT. This CDR3 is built from 18 residues. The CDR3 loop is CASSERPWGSGRANKQFF. CDR3 coding DNA: TGTGCCAGCAGTGAACGACCCTGGGGGAGCGGGAGAGCCAATAAGCAGTTCTTC.

The chain combines TRBV11-2 with TRBJ1-2, with 8 bases identical to TRBD1. The CDR3 spans 13 residues. The V gene's germline CDR1 is SGHAT and CDR2 FQNNGV. CDR3: CASGSGQVYGYTF. The CDR3 DNA reads as TGTGCTAGTGGATCGGGACAGGTCTATGGCTACACCTTC.

About this clonotype: Germline and junction disagree at one end, which may indicate a read error. This chain joins TRBV11-2 and TRBJ2-7; TRBD2 matches 7 bases. Germline values: CDR1 SGHAT, CDR2 FQNNGV. There are 17 residues in the CDR3. The CDR3 here is CASSLDLPTGRSHEQHF. The CDR3 DNA reads TGTGCCAGCAGCTTAGATCTCCCTACCGGGAGGAGCCACGAGCAGCACTTC.

The table lists this clonotype with a count of one. The chain employs TRBV11-1 and TRBJ2-7; TRBD1 or TRBD2 may be the D gene (6 bases each). The CDR3 spans 16 residues. V shed 1 base and J shed 3 bases, with 16 bases lying between them. Germline V gene sequence: CDR1 SGHAT, CDR2 FQDESV (reference sequence). The CDR3 DNA is TGTGCCAGCAGCTTAGAACAAGGGGGAGGATTCTACGAGCAGTACTTC. Translated, it gives CASSLEQGGGFYEQYF.

For this clonotype: A much larger clone is a single base away; this may be a read error. CDR3 protein: CASSLSLGEQFF. The CDR3 DNA is TGTGCCAGCAGTTTATCGCTGGGAGAGCAGTTCTTC. The chain combines TRBV12-3 or TRBV12-4 with TRBJ2-1; D is uncertain. The CDR3 has 12 residues. V lost 2 bases to trimming and J lost 10 bases, with 9 bases between them.

About this clonotype itself: At one end the junction does not follow the germline gene, possibly because of a read error. The chain recombines TRBV11-2 with TRBJ2-7; 7 bases are a match to TRBD2. The germline V gene has CDR1 SGHAT and CDR2 FQNNGV. The CDR3 is made up of 15 amino acids. CDR3 region: CASSSTGTTLYEHYF. In DNA, the CDR3 is TGTGCCAGTAGCTCGACCGGGACTACCCTATACGAGCACTACTTC.

The rearrangement joins TRBV11-2 to TRBJ2-1; TRBD2 matches 8 bases. V was clipped by 3 bases and J by 7 bases; unmatched bases: 11. Germline CDR1 SGHAT, CDR2 FQNNGV. There are 16 residues in the CDR3. DNA for the CDR3: TGTGCCAGCAGCTTCTCTATGGGACTAGTGGAAAATGAGCAGTTCTTC. Translated: CASSFSMGLVENEQFF.

Notes on this clonotype: Sequence at one end of the junction differs from germline and may be a read error. This sequence joins TRBV11-2 and TRBJ1-1, with D unresolved. CDR1 is SGHAT, CDR2 FQNNGV, per germline. The CDR3 covers 13 residues. CDR3 amino acids: CVSSIEGSTEAFF. The CDR3 DNA reads as TGTGTCAGCAGCATTGAGGGATCCACTGAAGCTTTCTTT.

This clonotype was found once. A much bigger clone sits one base away, suggesting this may be a read error. This is likely a read error, given that the CDR3 carries no conserved phenylalanine or tryptophan at its end. This chain joins TRBV6-1 and TRBJ1-4; 10 nucleotides align to TRBD1. The CDR3 spans 14 residues. Germline CDR1 MNHNS, CDR2 SASEGT. V shed 7 bases and J 8 bases; nucleotides not matched to a gene: 7. CDR3 amino acids: CASKTGGPGEKLFS. The CDR3 DNA follows: TGTGCCAGCAAGACAGGGGGCCCCGGAGAAAAACTGTTTTCT.

Worth noting for this clonotype: A much larger clone is a single base away; this may be a read error. This chain connects TRBV30 to TRBJ1-1; D unresolved. This CDR3 region has 11 residues. Germline values: CDR1 GTSNPN, CDR2 SVGIG (reference sequence). This chain's CDR3 is CTWSANTEAFF. CDR3 in DNA: TGTACCTGGAGTGCTAACACTGAAGCTTTCTTT.

This chain links TRBV11-3 with TRBJ2-7; 10 positions agree with TRBD1. Germline values: CDR1 SGHNT, CDR2 YENEEA. After removal of 6 bases from V and 6 bases from J, the junction contained 5 bases not matched to a gene. There are 13 residues in the CDR3. DNA of the CDR3: TGTGCCAGCAGGACAGGGGGCTCCCTCGAGCAGTACTTC. Translating gives CASRTGGSLEQYF.

V gene TRBV29-1 combines with J gene TRBJ2-5; D call uncertain. V was shortened by 3 bases and J by 4 bases, with 9 bases between the two germline ends. The CDR3 extends over 12 amino acids. CDR1 SQVTM and CDR2 ANQGSEA come from the germline V gene. The CDR3 coding sequence is TGCAGCGTTGACAGAAGGGTAGAGACCCAGTACTTC. Translating gives CSVDRRVETQYF.

Regarding this clonotype: Since a much larger clone is just one base distant, this may be a read error. The chain uses TRBV11-3 and TRBJ2-3, with D tentatively TRBD2 (6 bases). The CDR3 loop spans 14 amino acids. CDR1 SGHNT and CDR2 YENEEA come from the germline V gene. The DNA for the CDR3 is TGTGTCGGCAGCTTAGCGGTTCCCACAGATACGCAGTATTTT. It translates to CVGSLAVPTDTQYF.

This chain connects TRBV21-1 to TRBJ2-1; the D call of TRBD2 is as the table states it, not checked on the DNA. TRBV21-1 represents a pseudogene. There are 17 residues in the CDR3. The DNA for the CDR3 is TGTGCCAGCAGCAAAGACCCCGGGACTAGGGCCTGCAATGAGCAGTTCTTC. Protein: CASSKDPGTRACNEQFF.

The chain combines TRBV7-2 with TRBJ2-1; D is unclear. This CDR3 is 14 amino acids long. V was trimmed by 2 bases and J by 3 bases, leaving 8 bases between them. Looked up from germline, CDR1 is SGHTA and CDR2 is FQGNSA. CDR3 residues: CASSLNPFYNEQFF. The CDR3 coding sequence is TGTGCCAGCAGCTTAAACCCCTTCTACAATGAGCAGTTCTTC.

This clonotype was recorded at least ten times. V usage is TRBV6-1 and J usage is TRBJ2-1, with TRBD2 matching over 9 bases. V trimming: 3 bases; J trimming: 8 bases; junction bases outside the gene matches: 8. Germline loops: CDR1 MNHNS, CDR2 SASEGT. This CDR3 comprises 15 residues. For the CDR3, the DNA is TGTGCCAGCAGTGAGTTTTCTAGCGGGATCTATGAGCAGTTCTTC. As protein: CASSEFSSGIYEQFF.

This chain links TRBV18 with TRBJ2-7; 10 bases match TRBD1. From germline, CDR1 is KGHSH and CDR2 LQKENI. J lost 2 bases, V lost 3 bases, and 16 bases had no gene match. The CDR3 is 19 amino acids. CDR3 nucleotides: TGTGCCAGCTCACCGGGACAGGGGTCTTCGACTAGTAAGCCCTACGAGCAGTACTTC. It is translated as CASSPGQGSSTSKPYEQYF.

As for this clonotype: A much larger clone lies a single base off, so this may be a read error. The V gene is TRBV6-6, the J gene TRBJ1-4; a weak D match, TRBD1 (5 bases). CDR3 size: 13 residues. V was pared by 7 bases and J by 8 bases, with 14 bases between. Per germline, CDR1 MNHNY and CDR2 SVGAGI (reference sequence). The CDR3 loop is CASKQDHGEKLFF. CDR3 coding DNA: TGTGCCAGCAAACAGGACCACGGCGAAAAACTGTTTTTT.

A note on this clonotype: A read error may produce the germline difference seen at one junction end. The rearrangement joins TRBV11-2 to TRBJ1-2; D is uncertain. CDR3 size: 21 residues. The germline V gene encodes CDR1 SGHAT and CDR2 FQNNGV. The CDR3 protein is CASSSPFPSENAARTNYGYTF. CDR3 nucleotides: TGTGCCAGCAGCTCCCCATTCCCCAGCGAGAACGCCGCTCGAACTAACTATGGTTACACCTTC.

The chain has TRBV5-1 and TRBJ1-3; D not certain. The germline V gene has CDR1 SGHRS and CDR2 YFSETQ. V lost 2 bases to trimming and J lost 4 bases, with 10 bases between them. CDR3 length: 14 amino acids. The CDR3 reads CASSFEGAGNTIYF. The CDR3 DNA follows: TGCGCCAGCAGCTTTGAGGGTGCAGGAAACACCATATATTTT.

This clonotype was picked up one time. V and J are TRBV18 and TRBJ2-7; D might be TRBD1 (6 bases). Germline loops: CDR1 KGHSH, CDR2 LQKENI. This CDR3 spans 13 amino acids. V gave up 3 bases and J gave up 6 bases, with 12 bases separating them. CDR3 in DNA: TGTGCCAGCTCACCGGGACATTTGGGCGAGCAGTACTTC. Protein product: CASSPGHLGEQYF.

Comment on this clonotype: A read error may produce the germline difference seen at one junction end. V usage is TRBV29-1 and J usage is TRBJ2-7; D is possibly TRBD1 (5 bases). The CDR3 covers 12 residues. Per germline, CDR1 SQVTM and CDR2 ANQGSEA. The CDR3: CNVGARGYEQYF. For the CDR3, the DNA is TGCAACGTTGGCGCAAGGGGCTACGAGCAGTACTTC.

This clonotype was counted at least ten times. This chain joins TRBV12-3 or TRBV12-4 and TRBJ1-5; 7 nucleotides line up with TRBD1. This CDR3 contains 14 residues. The V segment lost 6 bases and the J segment 4 bases; nucleotides outside the gene matches: 6. The CDR3 reads CASRPDRENQPQHF. CDR3 bases: TGTGCCAGCAGGCCTGACAGGGAGAATCAGCCCCAGCATTTT.